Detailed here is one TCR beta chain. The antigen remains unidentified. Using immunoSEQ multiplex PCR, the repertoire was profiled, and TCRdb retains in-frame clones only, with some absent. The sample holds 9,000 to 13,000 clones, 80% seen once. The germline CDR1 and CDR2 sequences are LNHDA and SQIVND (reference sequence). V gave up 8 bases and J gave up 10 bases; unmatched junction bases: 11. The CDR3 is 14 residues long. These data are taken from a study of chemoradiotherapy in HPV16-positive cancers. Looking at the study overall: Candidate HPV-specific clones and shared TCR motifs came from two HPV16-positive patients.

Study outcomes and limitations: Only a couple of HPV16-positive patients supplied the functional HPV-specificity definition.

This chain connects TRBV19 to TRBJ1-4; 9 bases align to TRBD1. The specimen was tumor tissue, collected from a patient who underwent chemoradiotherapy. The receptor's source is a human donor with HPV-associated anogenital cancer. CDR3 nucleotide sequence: TGTGCCAGTCGAACCCCGGGACAGGGTAGAAAACTGTTTTTT. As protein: CASRTPGQGRKLFF.